A selection of T cell receptor beta chains follows, all from one sample in a study of post-analysis software for immune sequencing data. TCRdb re-derived calls from the PCR reads in MiXCR, one entry per CDR3 protein. The sample lists roughly 730,000 distinct CDR3 sequences, 25% to 30% occurring once. The specimen sequenced was blood. Receptors originate from a girl aged 5-17 years with multiple sclerosis. The CDR3 runs from the conserved cysteine through the conserved F or W. A D gene is named only where the DNA matches it firmly. Size tells how often a clone was seen (once, few, many) or the class of an expanded clone, and some rows leave it out.

J gene: TRBJ1-5
clone size: few
V gene: TRBV12-3/TRBV12-4
D gene: NA
CDR3 DNA: TGTGCCAGCAGTTCCCCCGGCCGTGGCAATCAGCCCCAGCATTTT
CDR3 protein: CASSSPGRGNQPQHF

J gene: TRBJ1-6
clone size: NA
V gene: TRBV7-9
D gene: NA
CDR3 DNA: TGTGCCAGCAGCCGGGGGGCAGGGAGATTGAATAATTCACCCCTCCACTTT
CDR3 protein: CASSRGAGRLNNSPLHF

J gene: TRBJ2-3
clone size: few
V gene: TRBV12-3/TRBV12-4
D gene: TRBD2
CDR3 DNA: TGTGCCAGCAGTTTTCGAGTCGGCGGGGGACCAAGCACAGATACGCAGTATTTT
CDR3 protein: CASSFRVGGGPSTDTQYF

J gene: TRBJ2-2
clone size: NA
V gene: TRBV9
D gene: NA
CDR3 DNA: TGTGCCAGCAGCGTAGCTTGGGACCGCGGGGAGCTGTTTTTT
CDR3 protein: CASSVAWDRGELFF

J gene: TRBJ2-1
clone size: few
V gene: TRBV7-9
D gene: NA
CDR3 DNA: TGTGCCAGCAGCTTAGCACACCTGAGCTCCTACAATGAGCAGTTCTTC
CDR3 protein: CASSLAHLSSYNEQFF

J gene: TRBJ2-3
clone size: NA
V gene: TRBV7-2
D gene: NA
CDR3 DNA: TGTGCCAGCAGCCTAAAAACCGGAGATACGCAGTATTTT
CDR3 protein: CASSLKTGDTQYF

J gene: TRBJ2-7
clone size: NA
V gene: TRBV3-1
D gene: NA
CDR3 DNA: TGTGCCAGCAGCCACGGGGCGAGCTACGAGCGGTACTTC
CDR3 protein: CASSHGASYERYF

J gene: TRBJ1-5
clone size: NA
V gene: TRBV28
D gene: NA
CDR3 DNA: TGTGCCAGCACCGCTCCGCCTCGGGGAGTTCAGCCCCAGCATTTT
CDR3 protein: CASTAPPRGVQPQHF

J gene: TRBJ2-1
clone size: few
V gene: TRBV3-1
D gene: NA
CDR3 DNA: TGTGCCAGCAGCCTGCAAAGGAGCCGACCGTACAATGAGCAGTTCTTC
CDR3 protein: CASSLQRSRPYNEQFF

J gene: TRBJ1-2
clone size: NA
V gene: TRBV5-6
D gene: TRBD1
CDR3 DNA: TGTGCCAGCAGCCAGGGGGCTGCCTTCTATGGCTACACCTTC
CDR3 protein: CASSQGAAFYGYTF

J gene: TRBJ2-4
clone size: NA
V gene: TRBV5-5
D gene: NA
CDR3 DNA: TGTGCTAGCAGCTTCTCTGGGGGGTCGGACATTCAGTACTTC
CDR3 protein: CASSFSGGSDIQYF

J gene: TRBJ2-6
clone size: few
V gene: TRBV7-9
D gene: TRBD1
CDR3 DNA: TGTGCCAGCAGCCGACCCCCGGACAGGGGGGCATCTGGGGCCAACGTCCTGACTTTC
CDR3 protein: CASSRPPDRGASGANVLTF

J gene: TRBJ1-5
clone size: NA
V gene: TRBV5-5
D gene: TRBD1
CDR3 DNA: TGTGCCAGCAGAAGGACAGGGGGAGAGGGCAATCAGCCCCAGCATTTT
CDR3 protein: CASRRTGGEGNQPQHF

J gene: TRBJ2-1
clone size: NA
V gene: TRBV20-1
D gene: NA
CDR3 DNA: TGCAGTGCTAGAACTTCGTATAGGGGGGTTCCCTCCTACAATGAGCAGTTCTTC
CDR3 protein: CSARTSYRGVPSYNEQFF

J gene: TRBJ2-3
clone size: NA
V gene: TRBV5-1
D gene: TRBD2
CDR3 DNA: TGCGCCAGCAGCTTGCGCAGGGAGGGTGGAGATACGCAGTATTTT
CDR3 protein: CASSLRREGGDTQYF

J gene: TRBJ1-2
clone size: few
V gene: TRBV9
D gene: NA
CDR3 DNA: TGTGCCAGCAGCGCTCAAGGGGGTGGCCCGCTTAACTATGGCTACACCTTC
CDR3 protein: CASSAQGGGPLNYGYTF

J gene: TRBJ2-7
clone size: once
V gene: TRBV20-1
D gene: NA
CDR3 DNA: TGCAGTGCTAGAGAACGGATGGAGCAGTACTTC
CDR3 protein: CSARERMEQYF

J gene: TRBJ1-2
clone size: NA
V gene: TRBV12-3/TRBV12-4
D gene: TRBD1
CDR3 DNA: TGTGCCAGCAGTTTCGGGACAGGGGGCCATTTTAGCTACACCTTC
CDR3 protein: CASSFGTGGHFSYTF

J gene: TRBJ2-7
clone size: NA
V gene: TRBV12-3/TRBV12-4
D gene: TRBD2
CDR3 DNA: TGTGCCAGCAGTCCTAGCGGGAGGGGCGATGAGCAGTACTTC
CDR3 protein: CASSPSGRGDEQYF

J gene: TRBJ1-2
clone size: few
V gene: TRBV2
D gene: NA
CDR3 DNA: TGTGCCAGCAACAGACGGGTTAACTATGGCTACACCTTC
CDR3 protein: CASNRRVNYGYTF

J gene: TRBJ2-5
clone size: few
V gene: TRBV4-3
D gene: NA
CDR3 DNA: TGCGCCAGCAGCCCCGCGGCAGGCCCCCAAGAGACCCAGTACTTC
CDR3 protein: CASSPAAGPQETQYF

J gene: TRBJ2-3
clone size: NA
V gene: TRBV20-1
D gene: NA
CDR3 DNA: TGCAGTGCTAGAAGTTTCTCAGATACGCAGTATTTT
CDR3 protein: CSARSFSDTQYF

J gene: TRBJ2-6
clone size: NA
V gene: TRBV6-5
D gene: NA
CDR3 DNA: TGTGCCAGCAGTTATTTAAACTCTGGGGCCAACGTCCTGACTTTC
CDR3 protein: CASSYLNSGANVLTF

J gene: TRBJ1-2
clone size: NA
V gene: TRBV5-5
D gene: NA
CDR3 DNA: TGTGCCAGCAGCTTGGGTCGGGGGCTGGGGTATGGCTACACCTTC
CDR3 protein: CASSLGRGLGYGYTF

J gene: TRBJ1-1
clone size: few
V gene: TRBV5-1
D gene: NA
CDR3 DNA: TGCGCCAGCAGCGCCACGGGACAATCCCTCACTGAAGCTTTCTTT
CDR3 protein: CASSATGQSLTEAFF